These T cell receptor beta chains were read from a single sample in a study of T-cell memory formation after mild COVID-19. TCRdb re-called the 5' RACE reads with MiXCR, one entry per CDR3 protein. The sample contains roughly 580,000 distinct CDR3 sequences, roughly 18% of which appear only once. Sequenced sample: PBMCs or a T cell subset sorted from them (not recorded which). The receptors derive from an adult woman who had mild COVID-19 (a few samples of this study predate the infection). Cell type and time point are not known. CDR3s include the opening cysteine and the closing phenylalanine or tryptophan. The D gene is left open where the match is weak. Part of the rows lack a size; the others show once, few, many or a class for expanded clones.

d_gene,abundance,v_gene,j_gene,len,CDR3nt,CDR3aa
.,few,TRBV3-1,TRBJ2-5,14,TGTGCCAGCAGCCCTGGCTGGGGACAAGAGACCCAGTACTTC,CASSPGWGQETQYF
TRBD2,.,TRBV7-6,TRBJ2-3,20,TGTGCCAGCAGCTTAAGGCCGGGGGGAGCGGGAGTCGGAGTAGGAGATACGCAGTATTTT,CASSLRPGGAGVGVGDTQYF
.,.,TRBV5-1,TRBJ2-5,15,TGCGCCAGCAGCTTAATAGGAGATGGCATGGAGACCCAGTACTTC,CASSLIGDGMETQYF
.,.,TRBV24-1,TRBJ2-2,15,TGTGCCACCAAGTCCTCAGAGACGTTGAGAGGGGAGCTGTTTTTT,CATKSSETLRGELFF
TRBD1,.,TRBV18,TRBJ2-5,13,TGTGCCAGCTCACCATCAAGGACAGGCGACAATCACTTC,CASSPSRTGDNHF
TRBD2,few,TRBV5-1,TRBJ2-4,16,TGCGCCAGCAGCGCGGGACTAGCGGGAGGTTTAGACATTCAGTACTTC,CASSAGLAGGLDIQYF
.,few,TRBV30,TRBJ2-2,16,TGTGCCTGGAGTGACCCGGGGGCTGCGAACACCGGGGAGCTGTTTTTT,CAWSDPGAANTGELFF
.,many,TRBV5-1,TRBJ2-2,13,TGCGCCAGCAGCTTGGAGCGGGCCGGGGAGCTGTTTTTT,CASSLERAGELFF
.,.,TRBV12-3/TRBV12-4,TRBJ2-2,16,TGTGCCAGCAGTAACGGCTGGCAGATGAACACCGGGGAGCTGTTTTTT,CASSNGWQMNTGELFF
.,.,TRBV5-5,TRBJ2-2,12,TGTGCCAGCAGCAGTTATGGCTGGGAGCTGTTTTTT,CASSSYGWELFF